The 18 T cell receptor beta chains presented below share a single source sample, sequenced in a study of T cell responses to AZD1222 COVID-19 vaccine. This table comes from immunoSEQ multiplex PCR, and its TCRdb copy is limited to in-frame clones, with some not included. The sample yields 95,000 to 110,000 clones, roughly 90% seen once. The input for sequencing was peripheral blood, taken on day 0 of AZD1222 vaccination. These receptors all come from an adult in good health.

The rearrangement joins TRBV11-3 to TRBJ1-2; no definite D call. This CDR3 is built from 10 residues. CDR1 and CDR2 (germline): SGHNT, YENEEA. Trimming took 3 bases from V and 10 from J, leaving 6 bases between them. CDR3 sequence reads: CASSFPVYTF. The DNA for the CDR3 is TGTGCCAGCAGCTTTCCCGTCTACACCTTC. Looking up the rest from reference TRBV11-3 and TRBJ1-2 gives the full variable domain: EAGVVQSPRYKIIEKKQPVAFWCNPISGHNTLYWYLQNLGQGPELLIRYENEEAVDDSQLPKDRFSAERLKGVDSTLKIQPAELGDSAVYLCASSFPVYTFGSGTRLTVV.

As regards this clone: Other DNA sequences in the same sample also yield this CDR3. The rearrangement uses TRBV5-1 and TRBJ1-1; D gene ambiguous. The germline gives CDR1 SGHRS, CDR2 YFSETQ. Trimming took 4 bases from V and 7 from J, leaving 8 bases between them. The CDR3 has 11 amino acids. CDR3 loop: CASSLGSEAFF. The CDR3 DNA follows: TGCGCCAGCAGCCTTGGAAGTGAAGCTTTCTTT.

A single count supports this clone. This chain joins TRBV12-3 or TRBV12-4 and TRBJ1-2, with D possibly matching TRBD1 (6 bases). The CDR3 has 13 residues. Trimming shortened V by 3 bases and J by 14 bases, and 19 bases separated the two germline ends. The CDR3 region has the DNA TGTGCCAGCAGTTTTTCCCGGACAGCCATTGGGACCTTC. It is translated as CASSFSRTAIGTF.

In nucleotides, the CDR3 is TGTGCCAGCAGCCCACAGGAGCCTGGCGGCTACACCTTC. The encoded protein is CASSPQEPGGYTF. The V call is TRBV13, the J call TRBJ1-2; weak D call: TRBD1 (5 bases). Trimming removed 5 bases from V and 8 bases from J, with 15 bases in between. Germline V lookup: CDR1 PRHDT, CDR2 FYEKMQ (reference sequence). The CDR3 is 13 amino acids.

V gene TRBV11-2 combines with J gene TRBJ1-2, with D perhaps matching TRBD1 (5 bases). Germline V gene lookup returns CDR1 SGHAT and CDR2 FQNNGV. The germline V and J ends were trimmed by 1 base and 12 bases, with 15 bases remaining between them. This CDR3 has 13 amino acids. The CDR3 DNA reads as TGTGCCAGCAGCTTAGCAGGGTCCGATAAGGACACCTTC. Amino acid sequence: CASSLAGSDKDTF.

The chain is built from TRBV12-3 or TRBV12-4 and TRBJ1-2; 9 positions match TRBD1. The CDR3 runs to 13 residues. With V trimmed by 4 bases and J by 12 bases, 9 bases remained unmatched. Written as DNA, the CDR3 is TGTGCCAGCAGTTCTAATTGGGACAGGGATAACACCTTC. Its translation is CASSSNWDRDNTF.

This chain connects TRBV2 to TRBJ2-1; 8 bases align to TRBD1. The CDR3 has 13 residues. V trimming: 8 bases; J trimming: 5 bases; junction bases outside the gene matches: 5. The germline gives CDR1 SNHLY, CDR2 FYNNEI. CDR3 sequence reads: CASLDRVHNEQFF. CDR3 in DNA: TGTGCCAGCCTGGACAGGGTCCACAATGAGCAGTTCTTC. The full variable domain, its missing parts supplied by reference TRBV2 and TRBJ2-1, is EPEVTQTPSHQVTQMGQEVILRCVPISNHLYFYWYRQILGQKVEFLVSFYNNEISEKSEIFDDQFSVERPDGSNFTLKIRSTKLEDSAMYFCASLDRVHNEQFFGPGTRLTVL.

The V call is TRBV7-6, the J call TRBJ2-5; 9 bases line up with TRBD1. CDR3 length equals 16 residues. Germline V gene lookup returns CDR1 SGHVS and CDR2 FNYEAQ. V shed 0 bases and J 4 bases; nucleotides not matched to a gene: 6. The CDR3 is CASSLARWTGVETQYF. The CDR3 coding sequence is TGTGCCAGCAGCTTAGCTAGATGGACAGGGGTAGAGACCCAGTACTTC.

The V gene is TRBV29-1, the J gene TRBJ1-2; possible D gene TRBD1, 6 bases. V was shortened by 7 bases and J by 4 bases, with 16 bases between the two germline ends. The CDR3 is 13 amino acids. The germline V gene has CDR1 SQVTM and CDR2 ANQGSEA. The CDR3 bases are TGCAGCGCCGAACAGGGAAGCGGCTATGGCTACACCTTC. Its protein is CSAEQGSGYGYTF.

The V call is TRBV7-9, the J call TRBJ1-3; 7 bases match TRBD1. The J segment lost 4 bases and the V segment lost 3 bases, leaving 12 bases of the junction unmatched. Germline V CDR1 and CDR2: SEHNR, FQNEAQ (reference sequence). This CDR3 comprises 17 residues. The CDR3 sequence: CASSFPWDRRAGNTIYF. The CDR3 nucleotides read TGTGCCAGCAGCTTTCCTTGGGACAGAAGGGCAGGAAACACCATATATTTT.

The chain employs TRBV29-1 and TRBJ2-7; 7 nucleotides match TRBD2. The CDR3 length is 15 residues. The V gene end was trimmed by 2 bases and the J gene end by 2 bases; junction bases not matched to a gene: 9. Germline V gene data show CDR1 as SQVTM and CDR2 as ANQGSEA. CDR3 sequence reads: CSVESPAGTTYEQYF. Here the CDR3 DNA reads TGCAGCGTTGAAAGTCCGGCCGGGACTACCTACGAGCAGTACTTC.

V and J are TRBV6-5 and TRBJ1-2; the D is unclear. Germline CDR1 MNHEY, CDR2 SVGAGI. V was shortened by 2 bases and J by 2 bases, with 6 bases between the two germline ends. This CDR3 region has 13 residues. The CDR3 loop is CASSYAENYGYTF. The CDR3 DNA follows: TGTGCCAGCAGTTACGCAGAAAACTATGGCTACACCTTC.

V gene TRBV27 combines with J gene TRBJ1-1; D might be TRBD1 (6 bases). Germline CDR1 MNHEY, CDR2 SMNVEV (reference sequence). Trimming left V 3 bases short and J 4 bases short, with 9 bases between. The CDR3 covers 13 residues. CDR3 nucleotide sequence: TGTGCCAGCAGTTTCCAGGGGCCCACTGAAGCTTTCTTT. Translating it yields CASSFQGPTEAFF.

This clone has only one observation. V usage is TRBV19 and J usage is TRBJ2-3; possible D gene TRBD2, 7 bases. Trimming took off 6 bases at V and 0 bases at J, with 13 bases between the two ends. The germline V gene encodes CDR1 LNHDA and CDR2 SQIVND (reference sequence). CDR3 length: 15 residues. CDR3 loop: CASRRGGESTDTQYF. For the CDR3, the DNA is TGTGCCAGTAGAAGGGGGGGCGAAAGCACAGATACGCAGTATTTT.

The CDR3 sequence: CASSVGQGPNYGYTF. CDR3 in DNA: TGTGCCAGCAGCGTAGGCCAGGGACCTAACTATGGCTACACCTTC. The chain employs TRBV9 and TRBJ1-2, with D perhaps matching TRBD1 (5 bases). CDR1 and CDR2 (germline): SGDLS, YYNGEE. CDR3 length equals 15 residues. V was trimmed by 0 bases and J by 0 bases, leaving 9 bases between them.

The CDR3 nucleotides read TGCGCCAGCAGTCCTAACGCAGGATCTGGGGCCAACGTCCTGACTTTC. This gives the protein CASSPNAGSGANVLTF. The chain joins TRBV5-1 to TRBJ2-6; unclear D gene. Germline CDR1 is SGHRS and CDR2 is YFSETQ. The CDR3 contains 16 residues. The V gene lost 5 bases and the J gene lost 1 base, with 13 bases spanning the gap.

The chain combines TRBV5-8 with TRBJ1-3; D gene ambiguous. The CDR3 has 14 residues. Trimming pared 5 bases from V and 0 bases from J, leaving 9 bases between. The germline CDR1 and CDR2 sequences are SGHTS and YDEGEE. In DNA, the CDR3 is TGTGCCAGCAGACGGGCCCTCTCTGGAAACACCATATATTTT. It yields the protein CASRRALSGNTIYF. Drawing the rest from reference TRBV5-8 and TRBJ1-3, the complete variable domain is EAGVTQSPTHLIKTRGQQATLRCSPISGHTSVYWYQQALGLGLQFLLWYDEGEERNRGNFPPRFSGRQFPNYSSELNVNALELEDSALYLCASRRALSGNTIYFGEGSWLTVV.

As DNA, the CDR3 is TGTGCCAGCAGGTACCGGGACGGGAGCTCCTACGAGCAGTACTTC. Amino acids: CASRYRDGSSYEQYF. The chain uses TRBV7-9 and TRBJ2-7; possible D gene TRBD2, 6 bases. This CDR3 is 15 amino acids long. The V end lost 6 bases, the J end lost 0 bases, and 15 bases lay between the germline ends. Germline assignment: CDR1 SEHNR and CDR2 FQNEAQ (reference sequence).